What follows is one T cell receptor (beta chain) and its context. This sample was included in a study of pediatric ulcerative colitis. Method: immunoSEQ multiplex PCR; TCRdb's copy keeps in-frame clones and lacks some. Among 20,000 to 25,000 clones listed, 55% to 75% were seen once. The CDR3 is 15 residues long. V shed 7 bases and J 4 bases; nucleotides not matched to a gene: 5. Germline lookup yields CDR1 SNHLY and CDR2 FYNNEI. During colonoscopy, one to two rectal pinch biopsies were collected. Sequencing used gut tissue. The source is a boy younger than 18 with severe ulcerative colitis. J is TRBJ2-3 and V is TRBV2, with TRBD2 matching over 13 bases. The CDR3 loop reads CASTRGLAGADTQYF. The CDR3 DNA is TGTGCCAGCACCCGAGGACTAGCGGGGGCAGATACGCAGTATTTT. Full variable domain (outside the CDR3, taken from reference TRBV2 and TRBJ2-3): EPEVTQTPSHQVTQMGQEVILRCVPISNHLYFYWYRQILGQKVEFLVSFYNNEISEKSEIFDDQFSVERPDGSNFTLKIRSTKLEDSAMYFCASTRGLAGADTQYFGPGTRLTVL.